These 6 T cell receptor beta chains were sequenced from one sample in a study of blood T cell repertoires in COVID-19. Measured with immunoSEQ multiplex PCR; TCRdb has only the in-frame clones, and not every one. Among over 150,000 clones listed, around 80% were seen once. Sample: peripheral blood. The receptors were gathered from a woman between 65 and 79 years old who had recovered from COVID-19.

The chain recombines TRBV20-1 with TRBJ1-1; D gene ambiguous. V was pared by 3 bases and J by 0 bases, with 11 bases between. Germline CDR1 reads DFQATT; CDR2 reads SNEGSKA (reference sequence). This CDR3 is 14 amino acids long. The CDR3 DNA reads TGCAGTGCTAGTCGACTCACCATGAACACTGAAGCTTTCTTT. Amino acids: CSASRLTMNTEAFF.

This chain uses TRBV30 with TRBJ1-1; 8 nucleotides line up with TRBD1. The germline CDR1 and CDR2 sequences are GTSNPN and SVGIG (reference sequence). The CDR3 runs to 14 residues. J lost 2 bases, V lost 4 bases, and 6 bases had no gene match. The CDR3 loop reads CAWNPTGVNTEAFF. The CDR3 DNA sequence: TGTGCCTGGAACCCGACAGGGGTTAACACTGAAGCTTTCTTT.

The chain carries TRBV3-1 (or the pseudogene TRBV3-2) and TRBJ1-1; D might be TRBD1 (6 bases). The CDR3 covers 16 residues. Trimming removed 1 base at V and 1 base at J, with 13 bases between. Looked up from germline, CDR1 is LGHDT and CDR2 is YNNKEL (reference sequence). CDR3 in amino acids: CASSQAGGAGNTEAFF. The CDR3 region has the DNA TGTGCCAGCAGCCAAGCCGGGGGGGCAGGGAACACTGAAGCTTTCTTT.

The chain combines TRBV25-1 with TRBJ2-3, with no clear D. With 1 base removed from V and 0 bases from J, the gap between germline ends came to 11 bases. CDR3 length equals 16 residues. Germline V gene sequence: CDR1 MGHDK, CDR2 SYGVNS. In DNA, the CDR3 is TGTGCCAGCAGTGAATTGGGCGTGGGCAGCACAGATACGCAGTATTTT. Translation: CASSELGVGSTDTQYF.

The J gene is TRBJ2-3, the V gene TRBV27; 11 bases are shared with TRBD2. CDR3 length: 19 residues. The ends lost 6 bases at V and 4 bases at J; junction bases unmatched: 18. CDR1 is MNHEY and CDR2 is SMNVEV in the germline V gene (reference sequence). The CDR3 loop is CASSPDSVGLAGAADTQYF. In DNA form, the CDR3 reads TGTGCCAGCAGCCCCGACAGTGTTGGACTAGCGGGTGCCGCAGATACGCAGTATTTT.

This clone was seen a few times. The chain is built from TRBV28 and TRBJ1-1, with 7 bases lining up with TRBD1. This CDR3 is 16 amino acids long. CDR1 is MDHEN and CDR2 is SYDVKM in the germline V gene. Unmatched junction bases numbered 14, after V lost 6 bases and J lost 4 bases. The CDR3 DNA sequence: TGTGCCAGCAGCCCGCTCTGGACGACAGGGAGCACTGAAGCTTTCTTT. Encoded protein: CASSPLWTTGSTEAFF.